Presented here are 26 T cell receptor beta chains from one specimen sequenced in a study of blood T cell repertoires in COVID-19. The repertoire was sequenced with immunoSEQ multiplex PCR; TCRdb's copy has only in-frame clones and lacks some. The sample includes hundreds of thousands of clones, 80% to 90% of them seen just once. Sequences were obtained from PBMCs or T cells enriched from blood (not recorded which). The receptors shown here come from a man aged 30-40 years who had recovered from COVID-19.

In this sample, this clone turned up once. The chain has TRBV19 and TRBJ2-1, with D possibly TRBD2 on 6 matching bases. V lost 5 bases to trimming and J lost 3 bases, with 14 bases between them. The CDR3 spans 15 residues. In germline, CDR1 is LNHDA, CDR2 SQIVND (reference sequence). The CDR3 reads CASSVPGGSYNEQFF. The CDR3 DNA is TGTGCCAGTAGTGTCCCCGGGGGAAGCTACAATGAGCAGTTCTTC. Full variable domain (rest looked up from reference TRBV19 and TRBJ2-1): DGGITQSPKYLFRKEGQNVTLSCEQNLNHDAMYWYRQDPGQGLRLIYYSQIVNDFQKGDIAEGYSVSREKKESFPLTVTSAQKNPTAFYLCASSVPGGSYNEQFFGPGTRLTVL.

About this clone itself: Other DNA sequences in the same sample also yield this CDR3. V gene TRBV28 combines with J gene TRBJ1-1; 9 bases align to TRBD1. V lost 3 bases and J lost 3; bases outside the gene matches: 20. The CDR3 covers 20 residues. Germline lookup yields CDR1 MDHEN and CDR2 SYDVKM. The CDR3 sequence: CASSLIPEGPTGGFHTEAFF. In DNA, the CDR3 is TGTGCCAGCAGTTTGATCCCCGAGGGACCAACAGGGGGCTTCCACACTGAAGCTTTCTTT.

The chain recombines TRBV27 with TRBJ2-5; D gene uncertain. The CDR3 spans 14 residues. With 3 bases removed from V and 1 base from J, the gap between germline ends came to 9 bases. Germline-derived CDR1 and CDR2 are MNHEY and SMNVEV (reference sequence). The CDR3 loop is CASSFDTGQETQYF. The CDR3 nucleotides read TGTGCCAGCAGTTTCGACACCGGCCAAGAGACCCAGTACTTC.

The chain uses TRBV5-1 and TRBJ1-2; 9 nucleotides align to TRBD1. Germline CDR1 is SGHRS and CDR2 is YFSETQ. The CDR3 is made up of 18 amino acids. V shed 3 bases, J shed 3 bases, and the junction held 15 bases outside the gene matches. In DNA, the CDR3 is TGCGCCAGCAGCTCGACCGGGACAGGGAACCGGTACTACTATGGCTACACCTTC. This translates into CASSSTGTGNRYYYGYTF.

The rearrangement uses TRBV9 and TRBJ2-2; D call uncertain. This CDR3 is built from 12 residues. V lost 4 bases to trimming and J lost 7 bases, with 8 bases between them. Germline lookup yields CDR1 SGDLS and CDR2 YYNGEE. CDR3 nucleotide sequence: TGTGCCAGCAGCTCCTCGGTCGGGGAGCTGTTTTTT. This encodes CASSSSVGELFF.

The chain is built from TRBV2 and TRBJ2-7; 7 positions match TRBD1. After removal of 6 bases from V and 3 bases from J, the junction contained 11 bases not matched to a gene. CDR3 length equals 15 residues. Germline V gives CDR1 SNHLY, CDR2 FYNNEI. CDR3 sequence: CASSLPKGQHYEQYF. The DNA of the CDR3 is TGTGCCAGCAGCCTGCCCAAGGGACAGCACTACGAGCAGTACTTC. The complete variable domain, with remaining parts taken from reference TRBV2 and TRBJ2-7, reads EPEVTQTPSHQVTQMGQEVILRCVPISNHLYFYWYRQILGQKVEFLVSFYNNEISEKSEIFDDQFSVERPDGSNFTLKIRSTKLEDSAMYFCASSLPKGQHYEQYFGPGTRLTVT.

V and J are TRBV7-8 and TRBJ2-3; 12 positions match TRBD2. With V trimmed by 2 bases and J by 8 bases, 2 bases remained unmatched. Germline V gene sequence: CDR1 SGHVS, CDR2 FQNEAQ. There are 14 residues in the CDR3. In DNA, the CDR3 is TGTGCCAGCAGCTTAAGACTAGCGGGAGCTACGCAGTATTTT. This translates into CASSLRLAGATQYF. The complete variable domain, with remaining parts taken from reference TRBV7-8 and TRBJ2-3, reads GAGVSQSPRYKVAKRGQDVALRCDPISGHVSLFWYQQALGQGPEFLTYFQNEAQLDKSGLPSDRFFAERPEGSVSTLKIQRTQQEDSAVYLCASSLRLAGATQYFGPGTRLTVL.

V gene TRBV5-5 combines with J gene TRBJ1-2, with 7 nucleotides matching TRBD1. This CDR3 has 12 residues. V trimming: 2 bases; J trimming: 6 bases; junction bases outside the gene matches: 1. Germline V lookup: CDR1 SGHKS, CDR2 YYEKEE (reference sequence). CDR3 amino acids: CASSFGTDGYTF. The CDR3 nucleotides read TGTGCCAGCAGCTTCGGGACAGATGGCTACACCTTC.

The rearrangement joins TRBV7-8 to TRBJ1-5; no definite D call. Germline CDR1 reads SGHVS; CDR2 reads FQNEAQ. The V gene lost 4 bases and the J gene lost 3 bases, with 10 bases spanning the gap. This CDR3 spans 14 amino acids. CDR3 coding DNA: TGTGCCAGCAGCTCAGATTTCAACAATCAGCCCCAGCATTTT. It is translated as CASSSDFNNQPQHF. Together with reference TRBV7-8 and TRBJ1-5, the CDR3 gives the full variable domain: GAGVSQSPRYKVAKRGQDVALRCDPISGHVSLFWYQQALGQGPEFLTYFQNEAQLDKSGLPSDRFFAERPEGSVSTLKIQRTQQEDSAVYLCASSSDFNNQPQHFGDGTRLSIL.

The count of this clone is one. V and J are TRBV5-1 and TRBJ2-7, with a tentative D call TRBD1 (5 bases). The CDR3 totals 15 residues. The V gene lost 6 bases and the J gene lost 3 bases, with 19 bases spanning the gap. Germline-derived CDR1 and CDR2 are SGHRS and YFSETQ. The CDR3 spells CASTRSTEPIYEQYF. CDR3 DNA sequence: TGCGCCAGCACCCGATCGACAGAGCCTATCTACGAGCAGTACTTC.

This chain connects TRBV7-7 to TRBJ2-1, with D tentatively TRBD2 (5 bases). The ends were cut back, 1 base at V and 10 bases at J, with 11 bases in the middle. This CDR3 is built from 13 residues. Germline V gene lookup returns CDR1 SSHAT and CDR2 FNYEAQ (reference sequence). The CDR3 is CASSLDGPGEQFF. The CDR3 nucleotides are TGTGCCAGCAGCTTAGATGGGCCGGGGGAGCAGTTCTTC.

The chain joins TRBV18 to TRBJ2-1, with 10 bases fitting TRBD2. The germline V gene has CDR1 KGHSH and CDR2 LQKENI. V gave up 3 bases and J gave up 5 bases; unmatched junction bases: 4. The CDR3 runs 15 residues. The DNA of the CDR3 is TGTGCCAGCTCACCTTTAGCGGGAGGTAACAATGAGCAGTTCTTC. It is translated as CASSPLAGGNNEQFF.

The chain is built from TRBV19 and TRBJ1-3; D gene unclear. V lost 7 bases and J 0 bases, leaving 10 bases between the germline ends. CDR3 size: 14 residues. Germline V gene lookup returns CDR1 LNHDA and CDR2 SQIVND (reference sequence). CDR3 bases: TGTGCCAGTATTGAACAGCACTCTGGAAACACCATATATTTT. Amino acids: CASIEQHSGNTIYF.

The V and J genes are TRBV4-1 and TRBJ2-7, with TRBD1 matching over 9 bases. This CDR3 spans 15 amino acids. Trimming at V came to 5 bases and at J to 4 bases, leaving 9 bases not matched to a gene. In germline, CDR1 is MGHRA, CDR2 YSYEKL. The CDR3 sequence: CASSSPGQGVYEQYF. CDR3 DNA: TGCGCCAGCAGCTCACCGGGACAGGGAGTTTACGAGCAGTACTTC.

The chain couples TRBV30 to TRBJ2-5, with 7 bases fitting TRBD1. The CDR3 has 13 residues. Per the germline V gene, CDR1 is GTSNPN and CDR2 is SVGIG (reference sequence). V gave up 3 bases and J gave up 4 bases; unmatched junction bases: 5. Written as DNA, the CDR3 is TGTGCCTGGAGCGGGACAGCGCTAGAGACCCAGTACTTC. Residues: CAWSGTALETQYF. The variable domain in full, with the rest retrieved from reference TRBV30 and TRBJ2-5, is SQTIHQWPATLVQPVGSPLSLECTVEGTSNPNLYWYRQAAGRGLQLLFYSVGIGQISSEVPQNLSASRPQDRQFILSSKKLLLSDSGFYLCAWSGTALETQYFGPGTRLLVL.

This chain connects TRBV12-3 or TRBV12-4 to TRBJ2-7, with D maybe TRBD2 (5 bases). CDR3 length: 13 residues. V lost 2 bases and J 6 bases, leaving 11 bases between the germline ends. CDR3 residues: CASSLSLVAEQYF. The DNA of the CDR3 is TGTGCCAGCAGTTTATCACTAGTGGCCGAGCAGTACTTC.

This chain's CDR3 is CASSVDHRGGASSNEQYF. The DNA for the CDR3 is TGTGCCAGCAGCGTAGATCATAGGGGTGGGGCTAGTAGTAACGAGCAGTACTTC. This chain uses TRBV9 with TRBJ2-7; D may be TRBD1 (5 bases). V was trimmed by 0 bases and J by 5 bases, leaving 24 bases between them. Germline loops: CDR1 SGDLS, CDR2 YYNGEE. The CDR3 loop spans 18 amino acids.

Concerning this clone: The junction shows a germline mismatch at one end, possibly a read error. The V and J genes are TRBV2 and TRBJ1-2; TRBD1 agrees at 7 bases. This CDR3 comprises 13 residues. The germline CDR1 and CDR2 sequences are SNHLY and FYNNEI. The DNA for the CDR3 is TGTGCCAGCAGTCTTAAGGGACAGCAGGCTGCATCCTTC. Protein sequence: CASSLKGQQAASF.

The chain couples TRBV7-9 to TRBJ2-7, with 11 bases lining up with TRBD1. Germline CDR1 reads SEHNR; CDR2 reads FQNEAQ (reference sequence). The CDR3 extends over 14 amino acids. The J segment lost 3 bases and the V segment lost 5 bases, leaving 3 bases of the junction unmatched. The CDR3 nucleotides are TGTGCCAGCAGCCGGACAGGGGGCCTCTACGAGCAGTACTTC. Its translation is CASSRTGGLYEQYF. Full variable domain (rest looked up from reference TRBV7-9 and TRBJ2-7): DTGVSQNPRHKITKRGQNVTFRCDPISEHNRLYWYRQTLGQGPEFLTYFQNEAQLEKSRLLSDRFSAERPKGSFSTLEIQRTEQGDSAMYLCASSRTGGLYEQYFGPGTRLTVT.

Concerning this clone: Other nucleotide sequences in the sample specify the same CDR3. This chain uses TRBV29-1 with TRBJ2-3, with D perhaps matching TRBD2 (5 bases). Germline V CDR1 and CDR2: SQVTM, ANQGSEA. Trimming left V 5 bases short and J 2 bases short, with 11 bases between. This CDR3 has 13 residues. This CDR3 reads CSVLRGSTDTQYF. CDR3 nucleotide sequence: TGCAGCGTTTTACGGGGATCCACAGATACGCAGTATTTT.

This clone was seen once. V and J are TRBV4-2 and TRBJ2-1; weak D call: TRBD2 (5 bases). V was clipped by 3 bases and J by 3 bases, with 12 bases between them. CDR3 length: 15 amino acids. Germline values: CDR1 LGHNA, CDR2 YNFKEQ. CDR3 coding DNA: TGTGCCAGCAGCCAGGACCGGGATAACTACAATGAGCAGTTCTTC. Translating it yields CASSQDRDNYNEQFF.

The chain uses TRBV28 and TRBJ2-7, with 9 bases aligning to TRBD2. The CDR3 is made up of 14 amino acids. CDR1 is MDHEN, CDR2 SYDVKM, per germline. J lost 3 bases, V lost 7 bases, and 7 bases had no gene match. The chain's CDR3 is CASTKRGAIYEQYF. CDR3 coding DNA: TGTGCCAGCACCAAGCGGGGGGCGATCTACGAGCAGTACTTC.

The chain carries TRBV5-4 and TRBJ2-7; a possible D gene is TRBD1 (6 bases). Trimming removed 4 bases at V and 6 bases at J, with 20 bases between. The CDR3 is 15 amino acids. Germline values: CDR1 SGHNT, CDR2 YYREEE (reference sequence). The CDR3 DNA is TGTGCCAGCAGCGGCCGGGACAAGGAGAGAGGCGAGCAGTACTTC. Translation: CASSGRDKERGEQYF.

The chain employs TRBV19 and TRBJ1-1, with no clear D. This CDR3 has 15 amino acids. V shed 4 bases and J shed 0 bases, with 12 bases lying between them. CDR1 and CDR2 from the germline V gene are LNHDA and SQIVND (reference sequence). CDR3 coding DNA: TGTGCCAGTAGTACCGACACCTCCATGAACACTGAAGCTTTCTTT. Its translation: CASSTDTSMNTEAFF. Supplemented by reference TRBV19 and TRBJ1-1, the full variable domain reads DGGITQSPKYLFRKEGQNVTLSCEQNLNHDAMYWYRQDPGQGLRLIYYSQIVNDFQKGDIAEGYSVSREKKESFPLTVTSAQKNPTAFYLCASSTDTSMNTEAFFGQGTRLTVV.

The chain is built from TRBV6-5 and TRBJ2-2; D might be TRBD2 (5 bases). There are 14 residues in the CDR3. The germline V and J ends were trimmed by 6 bases and 6 bases, with 14 bases remaining between them. Germline CDR1 and CDR2: MNHEY and SVGAGI. For the CDR3, the DNA is TGTGCCAGCAGCGGACTGTTAGGCTCCGGGGAGCTGTTTTTT. This translates into CASSGLLGSGELFF.

The J gene is TRBJ2-3, the V gene TRBV19; 8 positions match TRBD2. The CDR3 consists of 15 residues. V gave up 7 bases and J gave up 0 bases; unmatched junction bases: 6. CDR1 and CDR2 from the germline V gene are LNHDA and SQIVND (reference sequence). The CDR3, as DNA: TGTGCCAGTAAAACGGGAGGGGGAAGCACAGATACGCAGTATTTT. Translating gives CASKTGGGSTDTQYF.